The rows below give T cell receptor beta chains drawn from one sample of a study of cytomegalovirus exposure and HLA in healthy donors. Produced via immunoSEQ multiplex PCR; TCRdb's table is partial and in-frame only. In the table there are 150,000 to 250,000 clones, approximately 79% of which are singletons. Sample: PBMCs. The receptors derive from a girl between 5 and 17 years old in good health and CMV-seropositive. Each CDR3 is given with its conserved first and last residue. D genes are given only for firm matches. Size values are once, few and many counts, or a class for expanded clones, and some rows have none.

v_gene	d_gene	j_gene	abundance	CDR3nt	CDR3aa
TRBV6-5	-	TRBJ1-4	-	TGTGCCAGCAGTTCCTATCTAGGAAAACTGTTTTTT	CASSSYLGKLFF
TRBV2	-	TRBJ2-7	-	TGTGCCAGCGCGACAGGCTCCTACGAGCAGTACTTC	CASATGSYEQYF
TRBV10-3	TRBD1	TRBJ1-5	-	TGTGCCATCAGTGATTCGGACAGGGCAGGCCAGCCCCAGCATTTT	CAISDSDRAGQPQHF
TRBV29-1	-	TRBJ2-3	-	TGCAGCGTTGAGGACAGACCACTGGAGAGGACAGATACGCAGTATTTT	CSVEDRPLERTDTQYF
TRBV6-1	-	TRBJ1-2	-	TGTGCCATTTCTAACAGGGAGGGTAACTATGGCTACACCTTC	CAISNREGNYGYTF
TRBV7-2	-	TRBJ1-4	-	TGTGCCACCAGGGAGAACGGAGGAGAACTGTTTTTT	CATRENGGELFF
TRBV4-3	TRBD1	TRBJ2-7	-	TGCGCCAGCAGCCAGAGGGACAGCCCCAACTACGAGCAGTACTTC	CASSQRDSPNYEQYF
TRBV30	TRBD1	TRBJ1-6	-	TGTGCCTGGAGAGGGGCCGGGACAGCAAATTCACCCCTCCACTTT	CAWRGAGTANSPLHF
TRBV6-4	-	TRBJ2-4	-	TGTGCCAGCCGCTGGGGGCAGGGGCCCAAAAAAAAACTAAACATTCAGTACTTC	CASRWGQGPKKKLNIQYF
TRBV25-1	-	TRBJ2-7	-	TGTGCCAGCCGGGACATGGACTACGAGCAGTACTTC	CASRDMDYEQYF
TRBV19	-	TRBJ2-7	-	TGTGCCAGTAGTACAGGTGCTGGGCAGTACTTC	CASSTGAGQYF
TRBV27	-	TRBJ2-7	-	TGTGCCAGCAGTTTCCTCGACAGTTACGAGCAGTACTTC	CASSFLDSYEQYF
TRBV11-2	-	TRBJ1-1	-	TGTGCCAGCAGCTTCACCAGTCGAAACACTGAAGCTTTCTTT	CASSFTSRNTEAFF
TRBV4-3	TRBD1	TRBJ1-1	-	TGCGCCAGCAGCCAAGATATCGGGACAGGGGGCACTGAAGCTTTCTTT	CASSQDIGTGGTEAFF
TRBV7-2	TRBD2	TRBJ2-1	-	TGTGCCAGCAGCCGGGGTCGGGCTAGCGGGGGCTATGAGCAGTTCTTC	CASSRGRASGGYEQFF
TRBV5-1	TRBD1	TRBJ2-3	-	TGCGCCAGCAGCCCCGGACAGGGGCCAGATACGCAGTATTTT	CASSPGQGPDTQYF
TRBV27	TRBD2	TRBJ2-2	-	TGTGCCAGCAGTTTAGCGGGGGGGAACACCGGGGAGCTGTTTTTT	CASSLAGGNTGELFF
TRBV7-2	TRBD2	TRBJ2-2	-	TGTGCCAGCAGCTTATCACGGTGGCGGGGGGGCCGAGAGACCGGGGAGCTGTTTTTT	CASSLSRWRGGRETGELFF
TRBV19	TRBD2	TRBJ2-3	-	TGTGCCAGTAGTATTCGAGCGGGGGCCACAGATACGCAGTATTTT	CASSIRAGATDTQYF
TRBV5-1	TRBD1	TRBJ2-7	-	TGCGCCAGCAGTTTTCGACAGGGCTACGAGCAGTACTTC	CASSFRQGYEQYF
TRBV6-1	TRBD2	TRBJ2-5	-	TGTGCCAGCAGCCCCCCGGTGGGGGGGTGGGAGACCCAGTACTTC	CASSPPVGGWETQYF
TRBV29-1	-	TRBJ1-2	-	TGCAGCGTTGAAGATGGAACAGGCTACTACTCTAACTATGGCTACACCTTC	CSVEDGTGYYSNYGYTF
TRBV19	-	TRBJ2-6	-	TGTGCCAGTAACGACGGGTCCTCTGGGGCCAACGTCCTGACTTTC	CASNDGSSGANVLTF
TRBV4-1	-	TRBJ1-1	once	TGCGCCAGCAGCCAAGTAGCTTTGAACACTGAAGCTTTCTTT	CASSQVALNTEAFF